This TCR beta chain was sequenced in a study of blood T cell repertoires in COVID-19. As for the study in general: From the United States, Italy and Spain came samples of acute and convalescent COVID-19. The analysed material was cDNA or gDNA that came from T cells, B-cell-depleted T cells, or PBMCs.

In the source study's methods: Estimation of nucleated cell counts relied on the amplification of reference gene primers. Data came from immunoSEQ multiplex PCR; TCRdb stores just in-frame clones and leaves some out. The V and J calls and the clone size are those of that table, but D and trimming were determined from the DNA. Of hundreds of thousands of clones listed, 86% are singletons. The CDR3 spans 16 residues. Germline V gene sequence: CDR1 LNHDA, CDR2 SQIVND (reference sequence). Trimming stripped 3 bases from V and 4 bases from J, with 17 bases between. The sequenced material came from peripheral blood. This receptor was obtained from a woman between 25 and 40 years old with active or convalescent COVID-19. The J gene is TRBJ2-3, the V gene TRBV19; the D gene is possibly TRBD2 (6 bases). CDR3 in amino acids: CASSMFSGSGADTQYF. CDR3 in DNA: TGTGCCAGTAGTATGTTCTCCGGGAGCGGTGCAGATACGCAGTATTTT.